The 8 T cell receptor beta chains below all came from one sample that was sequenced in a study of blood T cell repertoires in COVID-19. Measured with immunoSEQ multiplex PCR; TCRdb has only the in-frame clones, and not every one. Here the sample spans more than 30,000 clones, 90% being singletons. Sequences were obtained from peripheral blood. These receptors originate from a man aged 55 to 70 with active COVID-19.

This chain joins TRBV12-3 or TRBV12-4 and TRBJ1-1, with D maybe TRBD1 (5 bases). V lost 7 bases and J 6 bases, leaving 15 bases between the germline ends. The CDR3 has 13 amino acids. CDR3 nucleotide sequence: TGTGCCAGCACCCTTGGGGCCGACGCTGAAGCTTTCTTT. This encodes CASTLGADAEAFF.

The chain is built from TRBV3-1 (or the pseudogene TRBV3-2) and TRBJ1-5, with D uncertain. CDR1 is LGHDT and CDR2 is YNNKEL in the germline V gene (reference sequence). The CDR3 has 14 amino acids. V was pared by 0 bases and J by 4 bases, with 7 bases between. CDR3 sequence (DNA): TGTGCCAGCAGCCAAGATCGCGGGAATCAGCCCCAGCATTTT. This translates into CASSQDRGNQPQHF.

The V call is TRBV19, the J call TRBJ2-3; 10 nucleotides line up with TRBD1. This CDR3 has 20 amino acids. J lost 1 base, V lost 5 bases, and 18 bases had no gene match. Germline loops: CDR1 LNHDA, CDR2 SQIVND (reference sequence). CDR3 protein: CASSLSVGTGVSRGTDTQYF. The CDR3, as DNA: TGTGCCAGTAGTCTATCGGTGGGGACAGGGGTCTCTAGGGGCACAGATACGCAGTATTTT.

This sequence joins TRBV9 and TRBJ2-7, with 7 bases matching TRBD1. The germline V gene encodes CDR1 SGDLS and CDR2 YYNGEE. CDR3 length: 14 amino acids. V shed 0 bases and J 3 bases; nucleotides not matched to a gene: 3. DNA for the CDR3: TGTGCCAGCAGCGTAGCTGGGACAGTCTACGAGCAGTACTTC. This codes for CASSVAGTVYEQYF.

The CDR3 loop reads CASSLDSGQGNIQYF. CDR3 nucleotide sequence: TGTGCCAGCAGCTTAGATTCCGGACAGGGAAACATTCAGTACTTC. The J gene is TRBJ2-4, the V gene TRBV11-2, with 8 bases identical to TRBD1. The CDR3 has 15 amino acids. The trim removed 0 bases at V and 6 bases at J, leaving 4 bases unmatched. Germline lookup yields CDR1 SGHAT and CDR2 FQNNGV.

The chain is built from TRBV7-9 and TRBJ1-6; D not resolved. Germline V gene data show CDR1 as SEHNR and CDR2 as FQNEAQ (reference sequence). Between the trimmed V and J ends, which lost 8 bases and 8 bases, there was a span of 19 bases. CDR3 length equals 15 residues. The CDR3 sequence is CASRSGSERDSPLHF. In DNA, the CDR3 is TGTGCCAGCCGTTCTGGGTCCGAGCGGGATTCACCCCTCCACTTT.

The chain uses TRBV12-3 or TRBV12-4 and TRBJ1-2; D is undetermined. The V end lost 5 bases, the J end lost 5 bases, and 9 bases lay between the germline ends. This CDR3 is 12 amino acids long. This CDR3 is CASSPNAYGYTF. The CDR3 DNA reads TGTGCCAGCAGTCCGAATGCGTATGGCTACACCTTC.

The rearrangement uses TRBV18 and TRBJ2-7; weak D call: TRBD1 (6 bases). The length of the CDR3 is 14 residues. Germline V gives CDR1 KGHSH, CDR2 LQKENI. The V end was cut by 2 bases, the J end by 6 bases, with 14 bases between. CDR3 nucleotides: TGTGCCAGCTCACCAGAGGGCAGGGGCGGCGAGCAGTACTTC. Amino acid sequence: CASSPEGRGGEQYF.